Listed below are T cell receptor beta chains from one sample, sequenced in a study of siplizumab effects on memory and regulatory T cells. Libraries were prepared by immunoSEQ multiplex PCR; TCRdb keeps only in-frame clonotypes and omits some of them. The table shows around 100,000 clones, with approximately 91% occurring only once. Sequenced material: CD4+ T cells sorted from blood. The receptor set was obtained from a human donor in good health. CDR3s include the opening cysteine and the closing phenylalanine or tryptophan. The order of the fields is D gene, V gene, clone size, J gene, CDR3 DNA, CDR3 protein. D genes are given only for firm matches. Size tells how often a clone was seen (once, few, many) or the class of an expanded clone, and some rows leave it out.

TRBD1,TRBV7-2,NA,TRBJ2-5,TGTGCCAGCAGCTTTTCCACAGGGGGCGGGGAGACCCAGTACTTC,CASSFSTGGGETQYF
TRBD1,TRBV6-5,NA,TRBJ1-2,TGTGCCAGCAGCGAGGGGGCGGTGCAAGTCTACACCTTC,CASSEGAVQVYTF
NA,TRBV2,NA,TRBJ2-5,TGTGCCAGCAGTGAAGACCTCCGAGAGACCCAGTACTTC,CASSEDLRETQYF
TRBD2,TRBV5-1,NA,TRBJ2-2,TGCGCCAGCAGCCGCGGGGGGCAGAACACCGGGGAGCTGTTTTTT,CASSRGGQNTGELFF
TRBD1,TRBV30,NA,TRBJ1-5,TGTGCCTGGAGTCGCGGACAGGGGCCGAATCAGCCCCAGCATTTT,CAWSRGQGPNQPQHF
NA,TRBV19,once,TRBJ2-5,TGTGCCACATCGCAAATGACAGGTTTCCAAGAGACCCAGTACTTC,CATSQMTGFQETQYF
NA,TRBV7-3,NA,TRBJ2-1,TGTGCCAGCAGCCAGGGCAATGAGCAGTTCTTC,CASSQGNEQFF
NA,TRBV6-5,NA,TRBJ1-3,TGTGCCAGCAGTCAATACATTTTCTCTGGAAACACCATATATTTT,CASSQYIFSGNTIYF
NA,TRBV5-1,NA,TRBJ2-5,TGCGCCAGCAGCTTGGAGTCGTCTGAAGAGACCCAGTACTTC,CASSLESSEETQYF
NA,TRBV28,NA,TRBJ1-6,TGTGCCAGCAGTTTCCCCTCTTCCTATTCACCCCTCCACTTT,CASSFPSSYSPLHF
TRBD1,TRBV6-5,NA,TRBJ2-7,TGTGCCAGCAGGCCCCGGGACAGGGCCTACGAGCAGTACTTC,CASRPRDRAYEQYF
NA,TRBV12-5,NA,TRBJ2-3,TGTGCTAGTGCCTCTTGGGGGGTGGGAACAGATACGCAGTATTTT,CASASWGVGTDTQYF
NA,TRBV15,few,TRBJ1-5,TGTGCCACCAGCAGAGATCGAGGAGGGCAAGGCAATCAGCCCCAGCATTTT,CATSRDRGGQGNQPQHF
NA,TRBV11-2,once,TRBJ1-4,TGTGCCAGCAGCTTATTTTCGGCAGGGGAAAAACTGTTTTTT,CASSLFSAGEKLFF
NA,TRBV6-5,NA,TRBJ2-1,TGTGCCAGCAGTTACGTGGTTCTAGCCAGCATCAATGAGCAGTTCTTC,CASSYVVLASINEQFF
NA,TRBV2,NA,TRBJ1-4,TGTGCCAGCAGTGGTACAGGTGCCCCAGGAGAAAAACTGTTTTTT,CASSGTGAPGEKLFF
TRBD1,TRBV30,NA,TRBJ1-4,TGTGCCTGGACAGGGGGGAATGAAAAACTGTTTTTT,CAWTGGNEKLFF
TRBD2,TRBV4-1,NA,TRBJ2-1,TGCGCCAGCAGCCACCTAGCGGGGGACAATGAGCAGTTCTTC,CASSHLAGDNEQFF
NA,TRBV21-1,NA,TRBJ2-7,TGTGCCAGCAGTATTCTGAGGCCGGGGGCCCCCTACGAGCAGTACTTC,CASSILRPGAPYEQYF
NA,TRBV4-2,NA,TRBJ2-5,TGTGCCAGCAGCACCGCGGGCAAACGGGAGACCCAGTACTTC,CASSTAGKRETQYF
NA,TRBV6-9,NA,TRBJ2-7,TGTGCCAGCAGTGAGGGCGAGCAGTACTTC,CASSEGEQYF
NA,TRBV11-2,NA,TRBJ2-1,TGTGCCAGCAGCCAGGGACTCCCAAATGAGCAGTTCTTC,CASSQGLPNEQFF
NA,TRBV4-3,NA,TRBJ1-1,TGCGCCAGCAGCCAAGGGGTGGGGGGGAACACTGAAGCTTTCTTT,CASSQGVGGNTEAFF
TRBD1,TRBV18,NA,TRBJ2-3,TGTGCCAGCTCACCTTCTGGGACAGGGCCAGATACGCAGTATTTT,CASSPSGTGPDTQYF
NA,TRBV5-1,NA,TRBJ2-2,TGCGCCAGCAGCTTGGGCAGTGCCAGACCCGGGGAGCTGTTTTTT,CASSLGSARPGELFF
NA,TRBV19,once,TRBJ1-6,TGTGCCAGTAGTATTGGGAGGGTAAATTCACCCCTCCACTTT,CASSIGRVNSPLHF
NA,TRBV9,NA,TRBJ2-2,TGTGCCAGCAGAGACAGTAACACCGGGGAGCTGTTTTTT,CASRDSNTGELFF
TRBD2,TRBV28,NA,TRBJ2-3,TGTGCCAGCGACCGGGGGGTCCCCACAGATACGCAGTATTTT,CASDRGVPTDTQYF
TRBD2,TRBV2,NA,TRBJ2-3,TGTGCCACCTGGGGCCTTGGCGCGGGGGGGCCAGACGGCACAGATACGCAGTATTTT,CATWGLGAGGPDGTDTQYF
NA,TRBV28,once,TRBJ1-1,TGTGCCAGCAGTGGCCCGACGGGGGGAGTGGAAGCTTTCTTT,CASSGPTGGVEAFF
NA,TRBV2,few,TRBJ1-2,TGTGCCAGCAGGAAAGACAGGAATGGCTACACCTTC,CASRKDRNGYTF
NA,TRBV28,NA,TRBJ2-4,TGTGCCAGCAGTCCTGGGGGTCTACTAGCCAAAAACATTCAGTACTTC,CASSPGGLLAKNIQYF
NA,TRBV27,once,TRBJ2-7,TGTGCCAGCAGTTTCAACCCCCCCCGCAGGGGGGGTAACTACGAGCAGTACTTC,CASSFNPPRRGGNYEQYF
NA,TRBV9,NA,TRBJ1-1,TGTGCCAGCAGCGTAGCCGACTACCCGGAGAACACTGAAGCTTTCTTT,CASSVADYPENTEAFF
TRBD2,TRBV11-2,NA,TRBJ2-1,TGTGCCAGCAGCTCGACTAGCGGGGGGAATGAGCAGTTCTTC,CASSSTSGGNEQFF
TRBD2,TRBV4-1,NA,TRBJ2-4,TGCGCCAGCAGCCCCGGGGGGAGCTTAAACATTCAGTACTTC,CASSPGGSLNIQYF
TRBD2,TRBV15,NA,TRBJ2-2,TGTGCCACCACTAGCGGGGGGAACACCGGGGAGCTGTTTTTT,CATTSGGNTGELFF
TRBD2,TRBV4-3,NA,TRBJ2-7,TGCGCCAGCAGCCAAGCCCCGGGACTAGGGTACTACGAGCAGTACTTC,CASSQAPGLGYYEQYF
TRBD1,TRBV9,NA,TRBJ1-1,TGTGCCAGCAGCGTAGGAGGGGACAGGGCGAACACTGAAGCTTTCTTT,CASSVGGDRANTEAFF
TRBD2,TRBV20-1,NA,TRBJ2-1,TGCAGTACGCGGGGGGTCAATGAGCAGTTCTTC,CSTRGVNEQFF
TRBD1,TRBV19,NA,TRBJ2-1,TGTGCCAGTAGTCTCCCGACAGGGAAGATTTCCTACAATGAGCAGTTCTTC,CASSLPTGKISYNEQFF
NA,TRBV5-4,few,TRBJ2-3,TGTGCCAGCAGCATAAAAGTGGGGCCTAAGGGTACGCAGTATTTT,CASSIKVGPKGTQYF
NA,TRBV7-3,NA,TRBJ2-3,TGTGCCAGCAGCTTAAGAGGGCCCCAAACCACAGATACGCAGTATTTT,CASSLRGPQTTDTQYF
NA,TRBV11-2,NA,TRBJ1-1,TGTGCCAGCAGCCCAAGGCGGAACACTGAAGCTTTCTTT,CASSPRRNTEAFF
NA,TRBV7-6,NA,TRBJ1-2,TGTGCCAGCCTCGGAGGGCGGGGCTACACCTTC,CASLGGRGYTF
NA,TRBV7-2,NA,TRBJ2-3,TGTGCCAGCAGCTTAGGACTTGGTTGGGGCACAGATACGCAGTATTTT,CASSLGLGWGTDTQYF
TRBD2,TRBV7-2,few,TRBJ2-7,TGTGCCAGCAAGCGACTAGCGGGGGGGAGCGAGCAGTACTTC,CASKRLAGGSEQYF
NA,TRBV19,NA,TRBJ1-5,TGTGCCAGTAGTACATCCGGGCCGGGTCAGCCCCAGCATTTT,CASSTSGPGQPQHF
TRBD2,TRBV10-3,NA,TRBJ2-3,TGTGCCATCAGTGTTGGTGGCGGGGGGGCCTCAGATACGCAGTATTTT,CAISVGGGGASDTQYF
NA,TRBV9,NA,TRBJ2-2,TGTGCCAGCAGCGGGGGTTCTGCGAACACCGGGGAGCTGTTTTTT,CASSGGSANTGELFF
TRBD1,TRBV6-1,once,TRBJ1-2,TGTGCCAGCAGTGAAGGGTTGACAGGGTCCCCTGGCTACACCTTC,CASSEGLTGSPGYTF
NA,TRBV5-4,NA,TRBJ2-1,TGTGCCAGCAGCATTCCCCTCAGGGAAAGTGTCTTC,CASSIPLRESVF
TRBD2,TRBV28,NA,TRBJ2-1,TGTGCCAGCAGTCTAGCGGGTACCTACAATGAGCAGTTCTTC,CASSLAGTYNEQFF
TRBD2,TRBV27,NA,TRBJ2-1,TGTGCCAGCAGTTTACAAAGGACTAGCGGAAACAATGAGCAGTTCTTC,CASSLQRTSGNNEQFF
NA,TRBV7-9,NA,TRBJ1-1,TGTGCCAGCAGCGTCACAGCGACAGCCGAAGCTTTCTTT,CASSVTATAEAFF
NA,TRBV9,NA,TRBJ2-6,TGTGCCAGCAGCTTCCCTGGGGCCAACGTCCTGACTTTC,CASSFPGANVLTF
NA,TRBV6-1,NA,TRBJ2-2,TGTGCCAGCAGTGAAGCGGGTAGGGGGGCCGGGGAGCTGTTTTTT,CASSEAGRGAGELFF
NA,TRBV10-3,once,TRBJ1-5,TGTGCCATCGGGGCAGAGAATCAGCCCCAGCATTTT,CAIGAENQPQHF
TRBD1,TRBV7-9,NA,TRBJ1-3,TGTGCCAGCAGCCTACAAGGGGGCGCGGGAAACACCATATATTTT,CASSLQGGAGNTIYF
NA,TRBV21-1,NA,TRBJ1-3,TGTGCCAGCAGCACTAAGGACAGTCCTACCTCTGGAAACACCATATATTTT,CASSTKDSPTSGNTIYF